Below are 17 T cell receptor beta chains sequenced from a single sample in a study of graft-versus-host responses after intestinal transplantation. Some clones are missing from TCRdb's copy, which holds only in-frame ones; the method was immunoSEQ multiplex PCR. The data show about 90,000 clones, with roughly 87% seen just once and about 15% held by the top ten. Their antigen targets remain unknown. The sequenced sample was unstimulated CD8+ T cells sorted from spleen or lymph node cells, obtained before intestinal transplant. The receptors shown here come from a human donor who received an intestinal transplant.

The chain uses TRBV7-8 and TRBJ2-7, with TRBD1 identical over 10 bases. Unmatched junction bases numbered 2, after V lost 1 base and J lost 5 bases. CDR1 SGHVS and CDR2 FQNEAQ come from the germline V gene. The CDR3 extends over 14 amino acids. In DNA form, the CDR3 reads TGTGCCAGCAGCTTAGAGGGGACAGGGGACGAGCAGTACTTC. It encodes CASSLEGTGDEQYF.

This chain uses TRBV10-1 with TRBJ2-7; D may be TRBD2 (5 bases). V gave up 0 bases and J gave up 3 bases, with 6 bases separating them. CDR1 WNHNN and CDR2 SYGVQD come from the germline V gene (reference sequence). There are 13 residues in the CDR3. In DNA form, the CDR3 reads TGCGCCAGCAGTGAGTCTAGCGTCTACGAGCAGTACTTC. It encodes CASSESSVYEQYF.

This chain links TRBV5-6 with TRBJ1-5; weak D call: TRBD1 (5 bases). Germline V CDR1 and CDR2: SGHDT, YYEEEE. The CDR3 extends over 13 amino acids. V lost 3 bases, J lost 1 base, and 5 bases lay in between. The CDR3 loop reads CASSWGSNQPQHF. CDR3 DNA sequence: TGTGCCAGCAGCTGGGGGAGCAATCAGCCCCAGCATTTT. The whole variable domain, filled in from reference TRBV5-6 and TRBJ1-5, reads DAGVTQSPTHLIKTRGQQVTLRCSPKSGHDTVSWYQQALGQGPQFIFQYYEEEERQRGNFPDRFSGHQFPNYSSELNVNALLLGDSALYLCASSWGSNQPQHFGDGTRLSIL.

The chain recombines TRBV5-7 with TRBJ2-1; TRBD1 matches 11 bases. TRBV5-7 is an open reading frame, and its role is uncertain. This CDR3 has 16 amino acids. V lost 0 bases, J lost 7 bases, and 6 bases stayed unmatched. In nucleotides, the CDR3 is TGTGCCAGCAGCTTGGCCGGGACAGGGGGGGCGAATGAGCAGTTCTTC. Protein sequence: CASSLAGTGGANEQFF.

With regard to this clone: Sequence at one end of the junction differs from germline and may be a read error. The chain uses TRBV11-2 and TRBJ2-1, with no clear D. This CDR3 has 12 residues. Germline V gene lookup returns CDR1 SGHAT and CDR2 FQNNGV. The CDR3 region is CASSLGLNVQFF. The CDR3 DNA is TGTGCCAGCAGCTTAGGACTGAATGTGCAGTTCTTC.

Here the CDR3 DNA reads TGTGCCAGCAGGTTGGACCCGACAGGATCCTACGAGCAGTACTTC. Protein sequence: CASRLDPTGSYEQYF. The rearrangement uses TRBV6-5 and TRBJ2-5; a weak D match, TRBD1 (6 bases). The DNA end lines up better with TRBJ2-7; the J call may be wrong. The CDR3 sequence is 15 residues long. Per germline, CDR1 MNHEY and CDR2 SVGAGI.

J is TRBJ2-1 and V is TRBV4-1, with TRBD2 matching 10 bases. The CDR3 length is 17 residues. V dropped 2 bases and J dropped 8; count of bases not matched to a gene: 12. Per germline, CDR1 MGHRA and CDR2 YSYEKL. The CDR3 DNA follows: TGCGCCAGCAGCCAAAACTCTTTAGCGGGAGGTTGGTATGAGCAGTTCTTC. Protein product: CASSQNSLAGGWYEQFF.

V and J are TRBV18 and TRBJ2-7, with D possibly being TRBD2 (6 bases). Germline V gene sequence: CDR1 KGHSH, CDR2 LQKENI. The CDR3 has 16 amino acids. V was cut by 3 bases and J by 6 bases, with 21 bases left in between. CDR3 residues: CASSPPIGGLSGEQYF. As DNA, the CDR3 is TGTGCCAGCTCACCCCCTATCGGAGGGCTAAGTGGCGAGCAGTACTTC.

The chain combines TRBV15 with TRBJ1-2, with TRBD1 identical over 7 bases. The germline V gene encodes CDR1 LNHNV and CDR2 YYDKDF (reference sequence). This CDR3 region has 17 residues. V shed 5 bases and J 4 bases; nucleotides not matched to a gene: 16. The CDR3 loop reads CATSARDSYGLGYGYTF. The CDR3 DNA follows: TGTGCCACCAGCGCCCGGGACAGTTATGGTTTGGGCTATGGCTACACCTTC.

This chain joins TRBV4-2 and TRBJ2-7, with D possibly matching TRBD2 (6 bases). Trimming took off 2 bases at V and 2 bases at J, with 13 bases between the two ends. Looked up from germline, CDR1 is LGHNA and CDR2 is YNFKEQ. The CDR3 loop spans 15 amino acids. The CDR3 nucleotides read TGTGCCAGCAGCCAAAAATTAGCGGACCCCTACGAGCAGTACTTC. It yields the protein CASSQKLADPYEQYF.

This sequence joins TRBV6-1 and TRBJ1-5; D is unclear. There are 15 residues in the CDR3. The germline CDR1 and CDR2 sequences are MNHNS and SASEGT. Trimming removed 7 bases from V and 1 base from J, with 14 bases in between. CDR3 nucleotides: TGTGCCAGCACTCCTCGGACGGTGAGCAATCAGCCCCAGCATTTT. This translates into CASTPRTVSNQPQHF.

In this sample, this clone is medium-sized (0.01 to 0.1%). CDR3 sequence reads: CASSQKRKGEQFF. The CDR3 DNA reads TGTGCCAGCAGCCAAAAACGGAAGGGGGAGCAGTTCTTC. The chain uses TRBV14 and TRBJ2-1; D possibly corresponds to TRBD1 (5 bases). The CDR3 has 13 amino acids. The V gene's germline CDR1 is SGHDN and CDR2 FVKESK. The germline V and J ends were trimmed by 2 bases and 10 bases, with 12 bases remaining between them. The variable domain in full, with the rest retrieved from reference TRBV14 and TRBJ2-1, is EAGVTQFPSHSVIEKGQTVTLRCDPISGHDNLYWYRRVMGKEIKFLLHFVKESKQDESGMPNNRFLAERTGGTYSTLKVQPAELEDSGVYFCASSQKRKGEQFFGPGTRLTVL.

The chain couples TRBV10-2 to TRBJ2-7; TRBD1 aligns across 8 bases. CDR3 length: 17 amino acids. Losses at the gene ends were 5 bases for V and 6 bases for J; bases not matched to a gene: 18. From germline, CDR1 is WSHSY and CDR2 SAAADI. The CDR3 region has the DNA TGCGCCAGCAGTCCAGGACAGGGCGGGGCCAATGGGGGCGAGCAGTACTTC. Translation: CASSPGQGGANGGEQYF.

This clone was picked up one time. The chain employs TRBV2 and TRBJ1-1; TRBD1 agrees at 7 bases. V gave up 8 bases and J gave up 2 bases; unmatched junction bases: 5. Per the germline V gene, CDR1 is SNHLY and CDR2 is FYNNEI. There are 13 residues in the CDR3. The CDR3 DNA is TGTGCCAGCGGGGACAGAGAAAACACTGAAGCTTTCTTT. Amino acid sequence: CASGDRENTEAFF.

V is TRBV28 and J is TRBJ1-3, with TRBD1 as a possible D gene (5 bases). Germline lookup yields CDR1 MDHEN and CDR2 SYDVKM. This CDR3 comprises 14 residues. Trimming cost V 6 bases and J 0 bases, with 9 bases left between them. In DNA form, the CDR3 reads TGTGCCAGCAGCCCCGACAGCTCTGGAAACACCATATATTTT. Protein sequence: CASSPDSSGNTIYF.

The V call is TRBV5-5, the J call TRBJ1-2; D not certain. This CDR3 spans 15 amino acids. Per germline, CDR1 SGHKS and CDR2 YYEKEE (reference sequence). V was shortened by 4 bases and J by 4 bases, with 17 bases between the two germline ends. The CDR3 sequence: CASSLIFRRLYGYTF. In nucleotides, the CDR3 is TGTGCCAGCAGCCTCATTTTCCGTAGGCTCTATGGCTACACCTTC.

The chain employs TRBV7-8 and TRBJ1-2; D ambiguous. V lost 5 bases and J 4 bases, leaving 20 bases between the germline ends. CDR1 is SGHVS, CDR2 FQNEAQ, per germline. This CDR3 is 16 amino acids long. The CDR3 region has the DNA TGTGCCAGCAGCGAAAACCCCCGGGTGCCCCTCTATGGCTACACCTTC. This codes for CASSENPRVPLYGYTF.